The source of this TCR beta chain is a study of T cell changes during pregnancy in multiple sclerosis. The CDR3 is made up of 15 amino acids. The germline V and J ends were trimmed by 4 bases and 3 bases, with 13 bases remaining between them. Germline V gene data show CDR1 as SEHNR and CDR2 as FQNEAQ (reference sequence). TCRdb keeps only in-frame clones here, not all; method: immunoSEQ multiplex PCR. The data contain 64,000 or so clones, about 96% of them seen just once; the ten biggest clones take up approximately 2.5%. The rearrangement uses TRBV7-9 and TRBJ1-5; D is possibly TRBD1 (6 bases). The sample was CD8+ T cells from peripheral blood mononuclear cells, taken after pregnancy. The source is a female donor with multiple sclerosis, enrolled in a pregnancy study. The CDR3 coding sequence is TGTGCCAGCAGCTCCGACAGGAGTTACAATCAGCCCCAGCATTTT. Its protein is CASSSDRSYNQPQHF.